The 19 T cell receptor beta chains given below trace back to one sample, sequenced in a study of OX40 agonist ivuxolimab in advanced cancers. Measured with immunoSEQ multiplex PCR; TCRdb has only the in-frame clones, and not every one. Of tens of thousands of clones detected, around 82% appear once; the ten largest clones hold roughly 7.5%. The sample here was CD4+ or CD8+ T cells sorted from blood, taken in a trial of the OX40 agonist ivuxolimab. The receptors were sampled from an adult with an advanced solid tumor such as melanoma, head and neck, liver or kidney cancer.

J is TRBJ2-7 and V is TRBV27, with D maybe TRBD2 (5 bases). The V end lost 6 bases, the J end lost 0 bases, and 12 bases lay between the germline ends. CDR1 and CDR2 (germline): MNHEY, SMNVEV (reference sequence). CDR3 length equals 14 residues. The CDR3 region is CASRDGLSSYEQYF. The DNA of the CDR3 is TGTGCCAGCAGGGACGGACTTTCCTCCTACGAGCAGTACTTC.

This clone is a singleton in its sample. The chain combines TRBV21-1 with TRBJ2-3; TRBD1 was called by the table and not checked on the DNA. TRBV21-1 is a recognized pseudogene. The CDR3 is made up of 16 amino acids. In DNA form, the CDR3 reads TGTGCCAGCAGCAAAGAAAACAGGGAGAGCACAGATACGCAGTATTTT. This sequence encodes CASSKENRESTDTQYF.

This clone was seen a single time. The V and J genes are TRBV5-1 and TRBJ2-3; D is undetermined. The CDR3 has 14 residues. V dropped 2 bases and J dropped 6 bases, with 13 bases sitting between them. CDR1 and CDR2 (germline): SGHRS, YFSETQ. CDR3 coding DNA: TGCGCCAGCAGCTTAAACTCCGCGGCCGATACGCAGTATTTT. Its protein product is CASSLNSAADTQYF.

This chain uses TRBV7-8 with TRBJ1-4; possibly TRBD1 for D (5 bases). The length of the CDR3 is 18 residues. The germline V and J ends were trimmed by 2 bases and 0 bases, with 16 bases remaining between them. The V gene's germline CDR1 is SGHVS and CDR2 FQNEAQ. CDR3 sequence (DNA): TGTGCCAGCAGCTTAACCTACACGGGGGATGCAACTAATGAAAAACTGTTTTTT. It is translated as CASSLTYTGDATNEKLFF.

The V gene is TRBV5-1, the J gene TRBJ2-1; tentative D call: TRBD2 (5 bases). Per the germline V gene, CDR1 is SGHRS and CDR2 is YFSETQ. CDR3 length equals 13 residues. Trimming shortened V by 5 bases and J by 5 bases, and 11 bases separated the two germline ends. CDR3 nucleotides: TGCGCCAGCAGACGGGAATCCAACAATGAGCAGTTCTTC. Translation: CASRRESNNEQFF.

The chain carries TRBV14 and TRBJ1-2; the match to TRBD1 covers 7 bases. Germline V gene data show CDR1 as SGHDN and CDR2 as FVKESK. The V segment lost 1 base and the J segment 4 bases; nucleotides outside the gene matches: 3. This CDR3 has 14 amino acids. This CDR3 is CASSQVDRAYGYTF. The CDR3 DNA sequence: TGTGCCAGCAGCCAAGTCGACAGGGCCTATGGCTACACCTTC.

This chain joins TRBV7-9 and TRBJ1-4; the D is unclear. Trimming cost V 3 bases and J 6 bases, with 2 bases left between them. The CDR3 sequence is 11 residues long. Germline loops: CDR1 SEHNR, CDR2 FQNEAQ (reference sequence). CDR3 bases: TGTGCCAGCAGCTTCGATGAAAAACTGTTTTTT. It is translated as CASSFDEKLFF. Filled out from reference TRBV7-9 and TRBJ1-4, the complete variable domain reads DTGVSQNPRHKITKRGQNVTFRCDPISEHNRLYWYRQTLGQGPEFLTYFQNEAQLEKSRLLSDRFSAERPKGSFSTLEIQRTEQGDSAMYLCASSFDEKLFFGSGTQLSVL.

The rearrangement uses TRBV6-5 and TRBJ2-7; D gene unclear. Germline V gene sequence: CDR1 MNHEY, CDR2 SVGAGI. Trimming stripped 0 bases from V and 3 bases from J, with 12 bases between. The CDR3 has 15 residues. CDR3 DNA sequence: TGTGCCAGCAGTTACTCGTCGCAGGCCAGCTACGAGCAGTACTTC. Translation: CASSYSSQASYEQYF.

The chain has TRBV11-3 and TRBJ2-7; TRBD2 matches at 7 bases. The CDR3 length is 12 residues. Germline CDR1 reads SGHNT; CDR2 reads YENEEA. J was trimmed by 4 bases and V by 6 bases; bases with no gene match: 3. The CDR3 is CASRLAKYEQYF. As DNA, the CDR3 is TGTGCCAGCAGACTAGCGAAGTACGAGCAGTACTTC.

The CDR3 loop reads CASSTSGYEQYF. As DNA, the CDR3 is TGTGCCAGTAGTACCTCAGGATACGAGCAGTACTTC. V is TRBV19 and J is TRBJ2-5; no firm D call. Matching the DNA end better, TRBJ2-7 makes the J call doubtful. Germline CDR1 and CDR2: LNHDA and SQIVND (reference sequence). The CDR3 is 12 amino acids.

V is TRBV29-1 and J is TRBJ2-5; a possible D gene is TRBD2 (5 bases). Germline lookup yields CDR1 SQVTM and CDR2 ANQGSEA. CDR3 length equals 13 residues. The ends were cut back, 4 bases at V and 5 bases at J, with 14 bases in the middle. CDR3 sequence: CSVGRGGDETQYF. The CDR3 nucleotides are TGCAGCGTTGGACGCGGAGGTGACGAGACCCAGTACTTC.

The chain links TRBV19 to TRBJ1-2; tentatively, D is TRBD1 (6 bases). The germline V gene has CDR1 LNHDA and CDR2 SQIVND (reference sequence). Trimming took 7 bases from V and 7 from J, leaving 13 bases between them. The CDR3 runs to 12 residues. For the CDR3, the DNA is TGTGCCAGTACCCAGGGGTCCCGTGGCTACACCTTC. It specifies CASTQGSRGYTF. Looking up the rest from reference TRBV19 and TRBJ1-2 gives the full variable domain: DGGITQSPKYLFRKEGQNVTLSCEQNLNHDAMYWYRQDPGQGLRLIYYSQIVNDFQKGDIAEGYSVSREKKESFPLTVTSAQKNPTAFYLCASTQGSRGYTFGSGTRLTVV.

The chain combines TRBV29-1 with TRBJ1-5; 7 bases are a match to TRBD1. The CDR3 covers 13 residues. Trimming cost V 6 bases and J 8 bases; bases outside gene matches: 10. Looked up from germline, CDR1 is SQVTM and CDR2 is ANQGSEA. The CDR3 loop is CSVLGGPREPQHF. The CDR3 region has the DNA TGCAGCGTCTTAGGGGGCCCGAGGGAGCCCCAGCATTTT.

This chain uses TRBV7-2 with TRBJ1-1; no clear D gene. Trimming cost V 2 bases and J 5 bases, with 12 bases left between them. The CDR3 consists of 14 residues. Germline lookup yields CDR1 SGHTA and CDR2 FQGNSA. This CDR3 is CASSLTLLTTEAFF. The CDR3 DNA follows: TGTGCCAGCAGCTTAACCCTCCTAACTACTGAAGCTTTCTTT.

The rearrangement joins TRBV5-1 to TRBJ2-7; 9 nucleotides match TRBD2. CDR3 size: 15 residues. The junction had 9 bases not matched to a gene; V was cut back by 1 base and J by 7 bases. Germline loops: CDR1 SGHRS, CDR2 YFSETQ. In nucleotides, the CDR3 is TGCGCCAGCAGCTTGAAACTAGCGGGCATGGGGGAGCAGTACTTC. This codes for CASSLKLAGMGEQYF.

This clone has only one observation. The DNA for the CDR3 is TGTGCCAGCAGCTTGAGTCAGCCAGGGGGCACAGATACGCAGTATTTT. Translated: CASSLSQPGGTDTQYF. This sequence joins TRBV5-6 and TRBJ2-3; D possibly corresponds to TRBD1 (6 bases). Germline-derived CDR1 and CDR2 are SGHDT and YYEEEE. Trimming took 1 base from V and 1 from J, leaving 13 bases between them. The CDR3 runs 16 residues.

This chain joins TRBV10-3 and TRBJ2-3; 9 bases align to TRBD2. The CDR3 sequence is 18 residues long. V lost 0 bases, J lost 1 base, and 8 bases stayed unmatched. Germline V gene data show CDR1 as ENHRY and CDR2 as SYGVKD. CDR3 in amino acids: CAISESSLAGLGTDTQYF. The DNA of the CDR3 is TGTGCCATCAGTGAGTCGAGTCTAGCGGGATTGGGCACAGATACGCAGTATTTT.

The table lists this clone with a few counts. The J gene is TRBJ2-7, the V gene TRBV18; D is unresolved. Trimming shortened V by 0 bases and J by 6 bases, and 9 bases separated the two germline ends. CDR1 KGHSH and CDR2 LQKENI come from the germline V gene. The CDR3 has 13 residues. The chain's CDR3 is CASSPPAVPEQYF. In nucleotides, the CDR3 is TGTGCCAGCTCACCACCTGCGGTCCCCGAGCAGTACTTC.

The V gene is TRBV27, the J gene TRBJ2-7; maybe TRBD1 (6 bases). Trimming removed 6 bases from V and 4 bases from J, with 19 bases in between. Germline assignment: CDR1 MNHEY and CDR2 SMNVEV (reference sequence). This CDR3 region has 15 residues. The DNA for the CDR3 is TGTGCCAGCAGCCTTTCTGGGACACGACTTTACGAGCAGTACTTC. It translates to CASSLSGTRLYEQYF.